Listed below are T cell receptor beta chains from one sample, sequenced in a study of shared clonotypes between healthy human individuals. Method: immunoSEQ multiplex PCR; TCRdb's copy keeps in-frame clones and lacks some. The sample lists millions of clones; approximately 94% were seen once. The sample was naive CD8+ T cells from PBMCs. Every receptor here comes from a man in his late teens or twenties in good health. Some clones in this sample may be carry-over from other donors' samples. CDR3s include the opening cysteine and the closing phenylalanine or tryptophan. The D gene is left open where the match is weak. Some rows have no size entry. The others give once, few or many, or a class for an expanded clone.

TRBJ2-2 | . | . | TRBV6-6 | TGTGCCAGCAGCCCCTTTGGACAGCTGAACACCGGGGAGCTGTTTTTT | CASSPFGQLNTGELFF
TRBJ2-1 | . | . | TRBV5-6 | TGTGCCAGCAGTATAGGTTACAATGAGCAGTTCTTC | CASSIGYNEQFF
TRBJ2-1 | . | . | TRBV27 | TGTGCCAGCAGTTTATCCGGCCCGTCTTCCCGGCAGTTCTTC | CASSLSGPSSRQFF
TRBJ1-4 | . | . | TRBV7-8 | TGTGCCAGCAGCCCCGCGCCTAATGAAAAACTGTTTTTT | CASSPAPNEKLFF
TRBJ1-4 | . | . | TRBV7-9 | TGTGCCAGCAGCCTACCCATCGTTGGACTGATTAATGAAAAACTGTTTTTT | CASSLPIVGLINEKLFF
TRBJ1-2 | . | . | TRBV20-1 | TGCAGTGCTCGGACATTCTATGGCTACACCTTC | CSARTFYGYTF
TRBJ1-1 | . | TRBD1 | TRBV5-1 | TGCGCCAGCAGTACAGGGGGTCCGGCTTTCTTT | CASSTGGPAFF
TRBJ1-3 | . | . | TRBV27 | TGTGCCAGCAGTTTATCGATCGGGGGGCACACCATATATTTT | CASSLSIGGHTIYF
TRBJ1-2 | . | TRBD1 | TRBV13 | TGTGCCAGCAGCGTACAGGGGGAAGGCTACACCTTC | CASSVQGEGYTF
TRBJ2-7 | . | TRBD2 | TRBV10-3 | TGTGCCATCAGTGAGACGGGGACTAGCGGCTACGAGCAGTACTTC | CAISETGTSGYEQYF
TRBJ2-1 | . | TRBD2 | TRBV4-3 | TGCGCCAGCAGCCAAGGAACTAGCGGGAGGAGGAATGAGCAGTTCTTC | CASSQGTSGRRNEQFF
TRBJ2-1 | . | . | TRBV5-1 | TGCGCCAGCAGCTTTTCGTTTCCCCCACTTGGTTCCGGGCTCTTC | CASSFSFPPLGSGLF
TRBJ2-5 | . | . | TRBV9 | TGTGCCAGCAGCGCCGACATAGGACTACCGTCCCTCCAAGAGACCCAGTACTTC | CASSADIGLPSLQETQYF
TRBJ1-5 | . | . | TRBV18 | TGTGCCAGCTCACCCCGCGACACGAGCAATCAGCCCCAGCATTTT | CASSPRDTSNQPQHF
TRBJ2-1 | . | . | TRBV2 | TGTGCCAGCAGTGATAAAAAAGGGGAAGCGGTTATATACAATGAGCAGTTCTTC | CASSDKKGEAVIYNEQFF
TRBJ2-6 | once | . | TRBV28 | TGTGCCAGCAGTCTCTACTTACTGGGAATCTCTGGGGCCAACGTCCTGACTTTC | CASSLYLLGISGANVLTF
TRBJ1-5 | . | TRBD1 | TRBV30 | TGTGCCTGGAGGAACCCGGGACAGGGACTCAATCAGCCCCAGCATTTT | CAWRNPGQGLNQPQHF
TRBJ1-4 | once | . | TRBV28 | TGTGCCAGCAGTGCGGATTTCGGTCCCGCCCGACCGGGCGAAAAACTGTTTTTT | CASSADFGPARPGEKLFF
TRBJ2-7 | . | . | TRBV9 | TGTGCCAGCAGCGTGGGGGGGCACGGGACCTACGAGCAGTACTTC | CASSVGGHGTYEQYF
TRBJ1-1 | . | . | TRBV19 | TGTGCCAGTAGTCTAGGCCGCACTGAAGCTTTCTTT | CASSLGRTEAFF
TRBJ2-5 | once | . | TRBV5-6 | TGTGCCAGCAGTCCCGTCGGGGGGCTGGAGACCCAGTACTTC | CASSPVGGLETQYF
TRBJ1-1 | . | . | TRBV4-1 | TGCGCCAGCAGCGGGATTTTGGCGGACACTGAAGCTTTCTTT | CASSGILADTEAFF
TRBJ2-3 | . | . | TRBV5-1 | TGCGCCAGCAGCTTGAAAAGGGTCGGGGCAGGCCCAGATACGCAGTATTTT | CASSLKRVGAGPDTQYF
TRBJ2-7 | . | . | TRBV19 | TGTGCCAGGCAATACGAGCAGTACTTC | CARQYEQYF
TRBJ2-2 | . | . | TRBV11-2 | TGTGCCAGCAGCTTAGACAGTTCGAACACCGGGGAGCTGTTTTTT | CASSLDSSNTGELFF
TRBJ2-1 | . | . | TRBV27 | TGTGCCAGCAGTTTAGGTGGGCAGACTCTATACAATGAGCAGTTCTTC | CASSLGGQTLYNEQFF
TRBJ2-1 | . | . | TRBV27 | TGTGCCAGCAGTTTAATTGGTTACAATGAGCAGTTCTTC | CASSLIGYNEQFF
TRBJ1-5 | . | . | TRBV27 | TGTGCCAGCAGTCGCCAGATCCGGCAGCCCCAGCATTTT | CASSRQIRQPQHF
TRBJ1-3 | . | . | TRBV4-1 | TGCGCCAGCAGCCAAGATTCGGGGTCTGGAAACACCATATATTTT | CASSQDSGSGNTIYF
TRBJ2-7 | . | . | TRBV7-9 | TGTGCCAGCAGCTTAAGGCAGGGGTCCACCTACGAGCAGTACTTC | CASSLRQGSTYEQYF
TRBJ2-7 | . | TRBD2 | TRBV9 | TGTGCCAGCAGCGCCAGACTAGCGGGAGACCGCGAGCAGTACTTC | CASSARLAGDREQYF
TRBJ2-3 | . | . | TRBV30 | TGTGTCTGGAGTTCGGTGGGAGTAGGGGATACGCAGTATTTT | CVWSSVGVGDTQYF
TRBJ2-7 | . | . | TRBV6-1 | TGTGCCAGCAGTGACGGCTCCCTTCGCCCCTCCTACGAGCAGTACTTC | CASSDGSLRPSYEQYF
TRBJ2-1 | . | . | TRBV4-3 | TGCGCCAGCAGCCAAGATCGACGGATGAACCGCTTATACAATGAGCAGTTCTTC | CASSQDRRMNRLYNEQFF
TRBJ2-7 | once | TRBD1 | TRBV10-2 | TGCGCCAGCAGTGTGATACGGGACAGGGCAAACGAGCAGTACTTC | CASSVIRDRANEQYF
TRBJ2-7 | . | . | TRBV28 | TGTGCCAGCAGTTTACTAGGCAACGAGCAGTACTTC | CASSLLGNEQYF
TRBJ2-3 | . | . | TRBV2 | TGTGCCAGCAGTGAAGTCGCTAGCCGTTACACAGATACGCAGTATTTT | CASSEVASRYTDTQYF
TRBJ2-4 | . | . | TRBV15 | TGTGCCACCAGCAAAGTGGGGGCGGCCAAAAACATTCAGTACTTC | CATSKVGAAKNIQYF
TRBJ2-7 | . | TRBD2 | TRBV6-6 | TGTGCCAGCAGTCCATGGACTAGCGGGACATACGAGCAGTACTTC | CASSPWTSGTYEQYF
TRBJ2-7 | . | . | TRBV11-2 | TGTGCCAGCAGCTTAGCGGCCCAGGGCCCTTTTTACGAGCAGTACTTC | CASSLAAQGPFYEQYF
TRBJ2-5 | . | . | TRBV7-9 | TGTGCCAGCAGCTCAACGCAAGAGACCCAGTACTTC | CASSSTQETQYF
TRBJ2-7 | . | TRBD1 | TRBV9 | TGTGCCAGCAGCGGCACACAGGGGCCCTCCTACGAGCAGTACTTC | CASSGTQGPSYEQYF
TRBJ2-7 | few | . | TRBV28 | TGTGCCAGCAGTTTATCCGGGGCGGATTCCCCCCGCCTCTACGAGCAGTACTTC | CASSLSGADSPRLYEQYF
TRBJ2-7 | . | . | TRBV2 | TGTGCCAGCAGTGAGTCCGAGCATCCCTACGAGCAGTACTTC | CASSESEHPYEQYF
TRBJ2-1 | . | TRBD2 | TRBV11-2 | TGTGCCAGCAGGTATACTAGCGGGAGGATCCATGAGCAGTTCTTC | CASRYTSGRIHEQFF
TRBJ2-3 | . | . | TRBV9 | TGTGCCAGCAGCGTAGCTCCCGGGAACCGGGATACGCAGTATTTT | CASSVAPGNRDTQYF
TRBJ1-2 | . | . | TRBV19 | TGTGCCAGTAGTATCATGGCAGAACTTAACTATGGCTACACCTTC | CASSIMAELNYGYTF
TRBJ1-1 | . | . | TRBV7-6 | TGTGCCAGCAGCTCTGGGAGCGCTGGGAACACTGAAGCTTTCTTT | CASSSGSAGNTEAFF
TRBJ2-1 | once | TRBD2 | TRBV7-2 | TGTGCCAGCAGCTCGGGACTAGACACCTACAATGAGCAGTTCTTC | CASSSGLDTYNEQFF
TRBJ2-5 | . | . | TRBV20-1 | TGCAGTGCTAATCGTCAGTACTTC | CSANRQYF
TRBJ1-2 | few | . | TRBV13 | TGTGCCAGCAGCTTAGGCCGGGGCAACTATGGCTACACCTTC | CASSLGRGNYGYTF
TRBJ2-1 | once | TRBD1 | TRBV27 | TGTGCCAGCAGTTGGGGACAGGGGTTGGGTGAGCAGTTCTTC | CASSWGQGLGEQFF
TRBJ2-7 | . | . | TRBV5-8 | TGTGCCAGCGACCCGTTTGTCTCGCCTGAATACGAGCAGTACTTC | CASDPFVSPEYEQYF
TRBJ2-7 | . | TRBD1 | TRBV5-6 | TGTGCCAGCAGCTTGGGACAGGGGGCCACCTACGAGCAGTACTTC | CASSLGQGATYEQYF
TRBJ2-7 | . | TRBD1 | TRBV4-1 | TGCGCCAGCAGCCCGGGACAGGGGAGCTACGAGCAGTACTTC | CASSPGQGSYEQYF